A selection of T cell receptor beta chains follows, all from one sample in a study of shared clonotypes between healthy human individuals. Assay: immunoSEQ multiplex PCR; the TCRdb copy retains only in-frame clones and omits some. There are about 330,000 clones in the sample; about 74% occur only once, and approximately 10% lies in the top ten. Sequencing input: memory CD4+ T cells sorted from blood. Source of these receptors: a young man in good health. Both conserved end residues are part of each CDR3. D genes are given only for firm matches. Size is omitted from some rows. Given values are once, few, many or a class for expanded clones.

j_call d_call v_call clone_size cdr3_nt cdr3_aa
TRBJ1-1 TRBD1 TRBV6-1 - TGTGCCAGCAGTGGGGACAGGGAGGAAGCTTTCTTT CASSGDREEAFF
TRBJ2-7 - TRBV2 once TGTGCCAGCAGTGGAGGCTACGAGCAGTACTTC CASSGGYEQYF
TRBJ2-7 - TRBV6-1 - TGTGCCAGCAGGGAGGGAGGATGGACCTACGAGCAGTACTTC CASREGGWTYEQYF
TRBJ2-5 - TRBV18 - TGTGCCAGCTCACGAGGACAGTTAGAGACCCAGTACTTC CASSRGQLETQYF
TRBJ1-4 - TRBV29-1 - TGCAGCGTTGTGGGTCTCGGTGAAAAACTGTTTTTT CSVVGLGEKLFF
TRBJ1-4 - TRBV7-9 - TGTGCCAGCAGCCACAGCTTAAGTAATGAAAAACTGTTTTTT CASSHSLSNEKLFF
TRBJ2-7 - TRBV28 - TGTGCCAGCAGTCCGCAGATCCGATACGAGCAGTACTTC CASSPQIRYEQYF
TRBJ2-5 TRBD2 TRBV6-1 - TGTGCCAGCAGTGGGGGAGGGCCAGGGAAGTACCAAGAGACCCAGTACTTC CASSGGGPGKYQETQYF
TRBJ1-5 - TRBV5-6 - TGTGCCAGCAGCCGTGGGGCGGGGATAGTGGGACAGCCCCAGCATTTT CASSRGAGIVGQPQHF
TRBJ1-1 TRBD1 TRBV18 - TGTGCCAGCTCACCACCGGGACAGGGTAGTGAGAAAGAAGCTTTCTTT CASSPPGQGSEKEAFF
TRBJ1-1 TRBD1 TRBV10-3 once TGTGCCATCAGTGATGGGGGACAGGGTAACACTGAAGCTTTCTTT CAISDGGQGNTEAFF
TRBJ2-5 - TRBV28 - TGTGCCACTCACGACTCGGGGGCACACGAGACCCAGTACTTC CATHDSGAHETQYF
TRBJ2-5 - TRBV6-6 - TGTGCCAGCAGGGTAGCGGCACAAGAGACCCAGTACTTC CASRVAAQETQYF
TRBJ1-1 TRBD1 TRBV19 many TGTGCCAGTAGGACAGGGAGTGAGGGCCCTGAAGCTTTCTTT CASRTGSEGPEAFF